The source of this TCR beta chain is a study of beta chain features in type 1 diabetes. Study-wide findings and caveats: Sequencing of cDNA might inflate the share of cells that strongly express TCR. A possible short-template PCR bias applies equally to patients and controls. Shortening that was moderate but significant affected the TCRB CDR3s of Type 1 diabetes patients in all four CD4+ subsets.

Blood was collected once per donor into heparin, averaging roughly 120 mL. All sorted populations exceeded 95% purity. TCRB transcripts that were expressed got sequenced, as all of the isolated RNA had been reverse transcribed. Sequencing was performed with immunoSEQ multiplex PCR; in TCRdb, only in-frame clones are kept and a portion is missing. In the table there are over 25,000 clones, roughly 45% of which are singletons. Germline-derived CDR1 and CDR2 are LGHNA and YNFKEQ. V lost 4 bases to trimming and J lost 3 bases; unmatched junction nucleotides: 4. The CDR3 consists of 15 residues. Points on this clone: The antigen remains undetermined.

This sequence was found in a man aged 30-40 years with type 1 diabetes. The chain joins TRBV4-2 to TRBJ2-1; 9 positions match TRBD2. The sample taken for sequencing was stem cell memory CD4+ T cells from blood. CDR3 bases: TGTGCCAGCAGCCTCATACTAGCGGGCTACAATGAGCAGTTCTTC. Protein sequence: CASSLILAGYNEQFF.